Below, 15 T cell receptor beta chains from the same sample are listed, as sequenced in a study of cytomegalovirus exposure and HLA in healthy donors (dated by TCRdb to the late 2010s). The protocol used for the library was the immunoSEQ multiplex PCR assay. A mixture of 60 forward primers for TCR Vbeta segments and 13 reverse primers for TCR Jbeta segments was used in the multiplex PCR. Not all clones reach the TCRdb copy of this immuneACCESS table, which keeps in-frame sequences only. Checked studies attribute under half of the gap to unresolved V genes and leave the rest unexplained. This sample comprises around 200,000 clones, around 83% of them detected only once. Together, the top ten hold about 1.6% of the sample. The material sequenced was PBMCs. These receptors all stem from a man aged 45-60 years in good health and CMV-seronegative.

This sequence joins TRBV27 and TRBJ2-3, with D perhaps matching TRBD2 (5 bases). Per germline, CDR1 MNHEY and CDR2 SMNVEV (reference sequence). The CDR3 loop spans 14 amino acids. Between the trimmed V and J ends, which lost 5 bases and 5 bases, there was a span of 14 bases. Written as DNA, the CDR3 is TGTGCCAGCAGTCCCTCGGGGAGCCGAGATACGCAGTATTTT. Protein: CASSPSGSRDTQYF.

The sample holds a few counts of this clone. The gene calls are TRBV30 and TRBJ1-1, with D unclear. V dropped 0 bases and J dropped 2 bases, with 10 bases sitting between them. Germline V gene lookup returns CDR1 GTSNPN and CDR2 SVGIG (reference sequence). The length of the CDR3 is 14 residues. The CDR3: CAWSVLGGNTEAFF. The CDR3 DNA is TGTGCCTGGAGTGTACTAGGAGGAAACACTGAAGCTTTCTTT.

This chain uses TRBV18 with TRBJ2-5; TRBD1 might be the D (5 bases). Deletions cut 5 bases from V and 5 bases from J, with 18 bases between. This CDR3 has 15 residues. In germline, CDR1 is KGHSH, CDR2 LQKENI. DNA for the CDR3: TGTGCCAGCTCATCTCAGGGTCAAGCCGGGGAGACCCAGTACTTC. It specifies CASSSQGQAGETQYF.

J is TRBJ1-2 and V is TRBV7-9; D gene uncertain. V dropped 5 bases and J dropped 4 bases, with 26 bases sitting between them. Germline CDR1 reads SEHNR; CDR2 reads FQNEAQ (reference sequence). The CDR3 totals 18 residues. CDR3 nucleotides: TGTGCCAGCAGCCAAGATCGAAGCCGGGGTGTAAGGACCTATGGCTACACCTTC. Its protein is CASSQDRSRGVRTYGYTF.

CDR3 in amino acids: CASSPISTGIQPQHF. The CDR3 coding sequence is TGTGCCAGCAGTCCCATTTCGACAGGGATCCAGCCCCAGCATTTT. The chain is built from TRBV28 and TRBJ1-5; TRBD1 matches at 7 bases. The CDR3 loop spans 15 amino acids. The J segment lost 7 bases and the V segment lost 5 bases, leaving 11 bases of the junction unmatched. Germline V gives CDR1 MDHEN, CDR2 SYDVKM.

CDR3 nucleotide sequence: TGTGCCAGCAGCCCAACAGGGGATGGGGTGCAAGAGACCCAGTACTTC. It encodes CASSPTGDGVQETQYF. The chain is built from TRBV7-2 and TRBJ2-5, with 7 bases fitting TRBD1. J lost 2 bases, V lost 5 bases, and 11 bases had no gene match. CDR3 length equals 16 residues. Germline CDR1 is SGHTA and CDR2 is FQGNSA. The full variable domain, with the rest looked up from reference TRBV7-2 and TRBJ2-5, is GAGVSQSPSNKVTEKGKDVELRCDPISGHTALYWYRQSLGQGLEFLIYFQGNSAPDKSGLPSDRFSAERTGGSVSTLTIQRTQQEDSAVYLCASSPTGDGVQETQYFGPGTRLLVL.

This clone was seen a single time. This chain joins TRBV19 and TRBJ1-1; D ambiguous. The CDR3 consists of 15 residues. Germline V CDR1 and CDR2: LNHDA, SQIVND (reference sequence). V gave up 1 base and J gave up 3 bases, with 12 bases separating them. The CDR3, as DNA: TGTGCCAGTAGTATAGGGGCCCCGAAGGACACTGAAGCTTTCTTT. Protein: CASSIGAPKDTEAFF.

V gene TRBV5-6 combines with J gene TRBJ1-1, with D perhaps TRBD1 (5 bases). Germline V gene data show CDR1 as SGHDT and CDR2 as YYEEEE. Trimming pared 1 base from V and 6 bases from J, leaving 16 bases between. The CDR3 covers 15 residues. The CDR3 loop is CASSLYIPGEAEAFF. CDR3 sequence (DNA): TGTGCCAGCAGCTTGTATATTCCGGGGGAGGCTGAAGCTTTCTTT.

This chain connects TRBV4-3 to TRBJ1-2; a possible D gene is TRBD1 (6 bases). The CDR3 sequence is 16 residues long. The V gene's germline CDR1 is LGHNA and CDR2 YSLEER. Trimming took off 0 bases at V and 2 bases at J, with 13 bases between the two ends. CDR3 bases: TGCGCCAGCAGCCAAGATGCCGGCCAGGGGAACTATGGCTACACCTTC. Its translation is CASSQDAGQGNYGYTF.

V is TRBV7-3 and J is TRBJ2-3, with 9 bases that match TRBD2. Per germline, CDR1 SGHTA and CDR2 FQGTGA. J gave up 9 bases and V 4 bases, and 20 bases lay outside the gene matches. The CDR3 runs 18 residues. The CDR3 DNA reads TGTGCCAGCAGCTCCTCAGGTGGGGCTAGCGGGGCTTTGGGGACGCAGTATTTT. Its protein is CASSSSGGASGALGTQYF.

The J gene is TRBJ1-2, the V gene TRBV5-6, with 10 bases aligning to TRBD1. Germline CDR1 and CDR2: SGHDT and YYEEEE. After removal of 4 bases from V and 6 bases from J, the junction contained 9 bases not matched to a gene. The CDR3 totals 15 residues. CDR3 bases: TGTGCCAGCAGCGGAGGGACAGGGGCCTTGGATGGCTACACCTTC. This gives the protein CASSGGTGALDGYTF.

The rearrangement joins TRBV28 to TRBJ2-7; D possibly corresponds to TRBD2 (6 bases). The CDR3 has 15 residues. V lost 5 bases to trimming and J lost 0 bases, with 14 bases between them. CDR1 MDHEN and CDR2 SYDVKM come from the germline V gene. In DNA, the CDR3 is TGTGCCAGCAGTCCCAGTGGGGGGATCTCCTACGAGCAGTACTTC. Translating it yields CASSPSGGISYEQYF. Filled out from reference TRBV28 and TRBJ2-7, the complete variable domain reads DVKVTQSSRYLVKRTGEKVFLECVQDMDHENMFWYRQDPGLGLRLIYFSYDVKMKEKGDIPEGYSVSREKKERFSLILESASTNQTSMYLCASSPSGGISYEQYFGPGTRLTVT.

The rearrangement uses TRBV4-2 and TRBJ2-3; 13 nucleotides line up with TRBD2. The CDR3 spans 17 residues. After removal of 3 bases from V and 4 bases from J, the junction contained 7 bases not matched to a gene. Looked up from germline, CDR1 is LGHNA and CDR2 is YNFKEQ. Here the CDR3 DNA reads TGTGCCAGCAGCCATGGGGGGACTAGCGGGGCTTCAGATACGCAGTATTTT. As protein: CASSHGGTSGASDTQYF.

J is TRBJ2-2 and V is TRBV30; no clear D. This CDR3 region has 14 residues. Per germline, CDR1 GTSNPN and CDR2 SVGIG (reference sequence). Trimming took off 0 bases at V and 5 bases at J, with 10 bases between the two ends. The DNA of the CDR3 is TGTGCCTGGAGTGTCTCAACAGTGACCGGGGAGCTGTTTTTT. This translates into CAWSVSTVTGELFF.

In nucleotides, the CDR3 is TGTGCCAGCAGTGAAATGGAGAGCTATAATAATCAGCCCCAGCATTTT. It is translated as CASSEMESYNNQPQHF. This sequence joins TRBV6-1 and TRBJ1-5, with unresolved D. The V end was cut by 2 bases, the J end by 4 bases, with 15 bases between. Per germline, CDR1 MNHNS and CDR2 SASEGT. The CDR3 spans 16 residues.